Below are 25 T cell receptor beta chains sequenced from a single sample in a study of human T cells and chemical hapten exposure. Time point given: pre-sensitization, week 0. Treatment described: therapeutic diphenylcyclopropenone sensitization with weekly scalp DPC. TCRdb reprocessed the RACE reads with MiXCR, giving one entry per CDR3 protein. Of tens of thousands of distinct CDR3 sequences in the sample, around 7% were seen once. The sample here was whole blood, taken in connection with sensitization to the hapten diphenylcyclopropenone (DPC). The receptors come from a woman under 40 with alopecia areata. Some clones in this sample may be carry-over from other donors' samples.

This clonotype was observed many times. This chain uses TRBV20-1 with TRBJ1-1; TRBD1 matches 7 bases. The CDR3 covers 15 residues. In germline, CDR1 is DFQATT, CDR2 SNEGSKA (reference sequence). The ends lost 2 bases at V and 4 bases at J; junction bases unmatched: 10. The CDR3 region is CSARSQGVFGTEAFF. The CDR3 DNA follows: TGCAGTGCTAGATCCCAGGGGGTGTTCGGCACTGAAGCTTTCTTT.

This clonotype was seen repeatedly, ten times or more. The CDR3 loop is CASSLALGYEQYF. The CDR3 coding sequence is TGTGCCAGCAGCTTAGCGCTTGGGTACGAGCAGTACTTC. The V call is TRBV7-9, the J call TRBJ2-7; D is ambiguous. The CDR3 contains 13 residues. V lost 0 bases and J 4 bases, leaving 7 bases between the germline ends. CDR1 is SEHNR and CDR2 is FQNEAQ in the germline V gene (reference sequence).

The chain recombines TRBV20-1 with TRBJ2-5; weak D call: TRBD2 (5 bases). V dropped 2 bases and J dropped 3 bases, with 10 bases sitting between them. The CDR3 loop spans 13 amino acids. The germline V gene has CDR1 DFQATT and CDR2 SNEGSKA (reference sequence). The CDR3 loop is CSARWAGKETQYF. DNA of the CDR3: TGCAGTGCTAGATGGGCCGGGAAAGAGACCCAGTACTTC.

This clonotype has at least ten counts. The J gene is TRBJ1-1, the V gene TRBV18; D gene unclear. Trimming removed 6 bases at V and 0 bases at J, with 11 bases between. This CDR3 has 14 amino acids. CDR1 KGHSH and CDR2 LQKENI come from the germline V gene. The CDR3 DNA reads as TGTGCCAGCTCCCCAGGTCCGGTGAACACTGAAGCTTTCTTT. It is translated as CASSPGPVNTEAFF.

The chain carries TRBV20-1 and TRBJ1-2; 7 bases agree with TRBD1. Germline CDR1 DFQATT, CDR2 SNEGSKA (reference sequence). V dropped 5 bases and J dropped 8; count of bases not matched to a gene: 8. The CDR3 consists of 12 residues. The CDR3 sequence is CSAQSGGEGYTF. CDR3 DNA sequence: TGCAGTGCTCAGTCAGGGGGTGAGGGCTACACCTTC.

At least ten counts were recorded for this clonotype. The rearrangement uses TRBV6-6 and TRBJ1-3; a weak D match, TRBD1 (5 bases). The germline V gene has CDR1 MNHNY and CDR2 SVGAGI (reference sequence). The CDR3 sequence is 15 residues long. Trimming stripped 8 bases from V and 0 bases from J, with 14 bases between. CDR3 in amino acids: CASGGSGNSGNTIYF. DNA of the CDR3: TGTGCCAGCGGGGGGAGCGGAAACTCTGGAAACACCATATATTTT.

This clonotype was recorded many times. The genes are TRBV20-1 and TRBJ2-7; 7 positions match TRBD2. There are 18 residues in the CDR3. With 0 bases clipped from V and 5 bases from J, the junction kept 19 bases outside the gene matches. Germline V gene lookup returns CDR1 DFQATT and CDR2 SNEGSKA (reference sequence). CDR3 nucleotide sequence: TGCAGTGCTAGAGATTCGACTCTTTCTGGCGGGGGAGCAGACGAGCAGTACTTC. It codes for CSARDSTLSGGGADEQYF.

This clonotype was found many times. The chain recombines TRBV6-1 with TRBJ1-1, with D uncertain. Deletions cut 6 bases from V and 4 bases from J, with 18 bases between. The CDR3 runs 15 residues. Per germline, CDR1 MNHNS and CDR2 SASEGT. In nucleotides, the CDR3 is TGTGCCAGCAGAGACGATTCGTTGGGTCGCACTGAAGCTTTCTTT. Translation: CASRDDSLGRTEAFF.

The chain has TRBV20-1 and TRBJ2-7; TRBD1 is a possible D gene (6 bases). Germline assignment: CDR1 DFQATT and CDR2 SNEGSKA (reference sequence). This CDR3 has 12 residues. Deletions cut 4 bases from V and 6 bases from J, with 13 bases between. The CDR3 here is CSATEGVGEQYF. CDR3 nucleotides: TGCAGTGCTACCGAGGGGGTCGGCGAGCAGTACTTC.

The rearrangement links TRBV11-2 to TRBJ1-4; D is undetermined. Trimming pared 2 bases from V and 0 bases from J, leaving 19 bases between. The CDR3 has 19 residues. Per the germline V gene, CDR1 is SGHAT and CDR2 is FQNNGV. In DNA form, the CDR3 reads TGTGCCAGCAGCTTATTCCCTATCGGCAGGACCTCAACTAATGAAAAACTGTTTTTT. Protein product: CASSLFPIGRTSTNEKLFF.

This clonotype showed up just a few times. The chain recombines TRBV2 with TRBJ1-2; no definite D call. Trimming stripped 3 bases from V and 5 bases from J, with 7 bases between. CDR3 length: 12 residues. CDR1 is SNHLY, CDR2 FYNNEI, per germline. The CDR3 loop reads CASSEMVYGYTF. CDR3 DNA sequence: TGTGCCAGCAGTGAGATGGTTTATGGCTACACCTTC.

This clonotype was observed many times. V and J are TRBV14 and TRBJ1-3, with D maybe TRBD1 (5 bases). The CDR3 is 15 amino acids. Trimming stripped 2 bases from V and 0 bases from J, with 8 bases between. Per germline, CDR1 SGHDN and CDR2 FVKESK. The CDR3 DNA is TGTGCCAGCAGCCAATTGGGGACCTCTGGAAACACCATATATTTT. It encodes CASSQLGTSGNTIYF.

This clonotype was seen at least ten times. This chain links TRBV7-8 with TRBJ1-4; D uncertain. The V and J ends lost 5 bases and 7 bases respectively, with 8 bases between them. This CDR3 spans 12 amino acids. CDR1 is SGHVS, CDR2 FQNEAQ, per germline. DNA of the CDR3: TGTGCCAGCAGCCCCCCGAGTGAAAAACTGTTTTTT. The encoded protein is CASSPPSEKLFF.

In this sample, this clonotype turned up many times. This chain uses TRBV7-9 with TRBJ1-4; TRBD1 aligns across 7 bases. The germline V gene encodes CDR1 SEHNR and CDR2 FQNEAQ (reference sequence). V trimming: 1 base; J trimming: 0 bases; junction bases outside the gene matches: 2. This CDR3 spans 16 amino acids. CDR3: CASSLETGPTNEKLFF. In DNA form, the CDR3 reads TGTGCCAGCAGCTTAGAGACAGGGCCAACTAATGAAAAACTGTTTTTT.

The table lists this clonotype with a few counts. V gene TRBV6-5 combines with J gene TRBJ2-3, with 8 positions matching TRBD2. With V trimmed by 6 bases and J by 0 bases, 8 bases remained unmatched. CDR1 is MNHEY and CDR2 is SVGAGI in the germline V gene. The length of the CDR3 is 16 residues. The CDR3 spells CASRASSGLSTDTQYF. The CDR3 DNA follows: TGTGCCAGCAGAGCATCTAGCGGGTTGAGCACAGATACGCAGTATTTT.

This clonotype was seen repeatedly, ten times or more. The chain combines TRBV20-1 with TRBJ1-1, with 9 bases identical to TRBD1. The CDR3 sequence is 14 residues long. V lost 0 bases to trimming and J lost 11 bases; unmatched junction nucleotides: 10. Germline CDR1 reads DFQATT; CDR2 reads SNEGSKA (reference sequence). As DNA, the CDR3 is TGCAGTGCTAGAGATGGACAGGGGATCTCCGGCGCTTTCTTT. Its translation is CSARDGQGISGAFF.

V gene TRBV15 combines with J gene TRBJ1-5, with D uncertain. CDR1 is LNHNV, CDR2 YYDKDF, per germline (reference sequence). The V gene lost 0 bases and the J gene lost 2 bases, with 8 bases spanning the gap. The CDR3 contains 15 residues. CDR3 loop: CATSREYGRNQPQHF. The CDR3 DNA is TGTGCCACCAGCAGAGAGTACGGGCGCAATCAGCCCCAGCATTTT.

This sequence joins TRBV5-6 and TRBJ1-4; TRBD1 matches at 7 bases. V shed 4 bases and J 10 bases; nucleotides not matched to a gene: 10. CDR1 is SGHDT, CDR2 YYEEEE, per germline. This CDR3 has 14 residues. The CDR3 DNA follows: TGTGCCAGCAGCCCCAGGACAGGCGGCAGAAAACTGTTTTTT. It yields the protein CASSPRTGGRKLFF.

This clonotype was seen a handful of times. The junction differs from germline at one of its ends, possibly a read error. The chain is built from TRBV3-1 and TRBJ1-2, with 7 bases matching TRBD1. This CDR3 spans 13 amino acids. CDR1 is LGHDT, CDR2 YNNKEL, per germline (reference sequence). The CDR3: CASSQAPGGGDTF. CDR3 nucleotide sequence: TGTGCCAGCAGCCAAGCTCCAGGGGGTGGCGACACCTTC.

This clonotype was recorded at least ten times. V is TRBV9 and J is TRBJ1-1, with 11 bases aligning to TRBD1. This CDR3 is 16 amino acids long. The junction had 7 bases not matched to a gene; V was cut back by 2 bases and J by 4 bases. Germline V gives CDR1 SGDLS, CDR2 YYNGEE. The chain's CDR3 is CASSVAGTGGGTEAFF. CDR3 nucleotide sequence: TGTGCCAGCAGCGTTGCCGGGACAGGGGGTGGCACTGAAGCTTTCTTT.

The sample holds many counts of this clonotype. J is TRBJ1-2 and V is TRBV3-1; tentatively, D is TRBD1 (5 bases). The CDR3 runs to 14 residues. Looked up from germline, CDR1 is LGHDT and CDR2 is YNNKEL (reference sequence). The germline V and J ends were trimmed by 8 bases and 3 bases, with 16 bases remaining between them. CDR3 residues: CASGRAGMDYGYTF. CDR3 sequence (DNA): TGTGCCAGCGGGCGGGCAGGGATGGACTATGGCTACACCTTC.

At least ten counts were recorded for this clonotype. The chain recombines TRBV10-3 with TRBJ2-3; either TRBD1 or TRBD2 may fit D (5 bases each). Germline CDR1 reads ENHRY; CDR2 reads SYGVKD. The CDR3 contains 12 residues. Trimming removed 6 bases at V and 2 bases at J, with 6 bases between. The CDR3 reads CAIRGDTDTQYF. In DNA, the CDR3 is TGTGCCATCAGGGGGGACACAGATACGCAGTATTTT.

This clonotype was observed many times. The genes are TRBV10-3 and TRBJ2-3, with 9 bases lining up with TRBD2. V gave up 4 bases and J gave up 4 bases; unmatched junction bases: 3. This CDR3 comprises 14 residues. Germline values: CDR1 ENHRY, CDR2 SYGVKD. The CDR3 sequence: CAISASGAPDTQYF. DNA of the CDR3: TGTGCCATCAGTGCTAGCGGGGCCCCAGATACGCAGTATTTT.

This clonotype was recorded at least ten times. The V call is TRBV18, the J call TRBJ2-6; D gene unclear. This CDR3 spans 14 amino acids. V lost 2 bases to trimming and J lost 2 bases, with 4 bases between them. Germline assignment: CDR1 KGHSH and CDR2 LQKENI. The CDR3 spells CASSPGAGANVLTF. CDR3 DNA: TGTGCCAGCTCACCAGGGGCTGGGGCCAACGTCCTGACTTTC.

This clonotype was seen repeatedly, ten times or more. V and J are TRBV6-2 or TRBV6-3 and TRBJ2-1; D remains unclear. V lost 5 bases and J 4 bases, leaving 9 bases between the germline ends. This CDR3 spans 13 amino acids. The germline gives CDR1 MNHEY, CDR2 SVGEGT. The CDR3 region is CASSQNGYNEQFF. The CDR3, as DNA: TGTGCCAGCAGTCAAAATGGGTACAATGAGCAGTTCTTC.